Described below is a single T cell receptor beta chain sequence and its context. Its antigen is still unknown. The table came from immunoSEQ multiplex PCR; TCRdb's copy has only in-frame clones and leaves some out. The data contain tens of thousands of clones, 65% to 80% of them singletons. The culture ran for roughly ten days, and then CD4+ T cells were isolated. The vaccine given was either BNT162b2 or mRNA-1273, in two doses. These data come from a study of vaccination effects on CD4 cells after COVID-19. V shed 6 bases, J shed 2 bases, and the junction held 2 bases outside the gene matches. The germline gives CDR1 MDHEN, CDR2 SYDVKM. The length of the CDR3 is 13 residues.

Sequences were derived from CD4+ T cells from PBMCs cultured without peptide, sampled after COVID-19 vaccination. The rearrangement joins TRBV28 to TRBJ1-2; 8 bases are a match to TRBD1. This sequence was found in a human donor who received a COVID-19 vaccine. CDR3 amino acids: CASSRDRNYGYTF. The DNA of the CDR3 is TGTGCCAGCAGCCGGGACAGGAACTATGGCTACACCTTC.